A selection of T cell receptor beta chains follows, all from one sample in a study of blood T cell repertoires in COVID-19. Assay used: immunoSEQ multiplex PCR; TCRdb lists only in-frame clones, some missing. The sample contains fewer than 250,000 clones, around 86% of which appear only once. Sequencing used PBMCs or T cells enriched from blood (not recorded which). These receptors all stem from a young man in a cohort exposed to, infected with or recovered from COVID-19 (not recorded which). CDR3s include the opening cysteine and the closing phenylalanine or tryptophan. D genes are given only for firm matches. Not all rows give a size; the values are once, few, many and, for expanded clones, a class.

j_gene: TRBJ2-1
len: 14
v_gene: TRBV4-3
abundance: -
d_gene: -
CDR3nt: TGCGCCAGCAGCCAAGCAGCGGCCCGGGGTGAGCAGTTCTTC
CDR3aa: CASSQAAARGEQFF

j_gene: TRBJ1-2
len: 13
v_gene: TRBV27
abundance: -
d_gene: -
CDR3nt: TGTGCCAGCAGTTTCGGACAGCTATATGGCTACACCTTC
CDR3aa: CASSFGQLYGYTF

j_gene: TRBJ1-2
len: 13
v_gene: TRBV19
abundance: -
d_gene: -
CDR3nt: TGTGCCAGTAGTATACCGGGTTTCAGTGGCTACACCTTC
CDR3aa: CASSIPGFSGYTF

j_gene: TRBJ1-1
len: 15
v_gene: TRBV28
abundance: -
d_gene: -
CDR3nt: TGTGCCAGCAGTCTCCCCTGGGGACTTGAGGCTGAAGCTTTCTTT
CDR3aa: CASSLPWGLEAEAFF

j_gene: TRBJ1-6
len: 15
v_gene: TRBV9
abundance: -
d_gene: TRBD1
CDR3nt: TGTGCCAGCAGCGTAGGGGACAGGGTAAGGGCACCCCTCCACTTT
CDR3aa: CASSVGDRVRAPLHF

j_gene: TRBJ2-7
len: 15
v_gene: TRBV6-5
abundance: -
d_gene: TRBD1
CDR3nt: TGTGCCAGCAGTCCAGACGGGACAGCTTCCTACGAGCAGTACTTC
CDR3aa: CASSPDGTASYEQYF

j_gene: TRBJ1-4
len: 17
v_gene: TRBV7-6
abundance: once
d_gene: -
CDR3nt: TGTGCCAGCAGCTTAGCGCACGGGAACCCAACTAATGAAAAACTGTTTTTT
CDR3aa: CASSLAHGNPTNEKLFF

j_gene: TRBJ2-7
len: 15
v_gene: TRBV7-9
abundance: once
d_gene: -
CDR3nt: TGTGCCAGCAGCCCCTCCGGGACATCCTCCTACGAGCAGTACTTC
CDR3aa: CASSPSGTSSYEQYF

j_gene: TRBJ1-5
len: 16
v_gene: TRBV7-3
abundance: -
d_gene: -
CDR3nt: TGTGCCAGCAGCCCATCGGGGGGGCGATTTGTTCAGCCCCAGCATTTT
CDR3aa: CASSPSGGRFVQPQHF

j_gene: TRBJ1-5
len: 14
v_gene: TRBV28
abundance: once
d_gene: TRBD1
CDR3nt: TGTGCCAGCAGTACGGGACAGGGTAGTCAGCCCCAGCATTTT
CDR3aa: CASSTGQGSQPQHF

j_gene: TRBJ2-1
len: 11
v_gene: TRBV5-4
abundance: -
d_gene: TRBD1
CDR3nt: TGTGCCAGCAGGGCAGGGGGCTGGGAGTTCTTC
CDR3aa: CASRAGGWEFF

j_gene: TRBJ2-1
len: 17
v_gene: TRBV7-9
abundance: -
d_gene: TRBD2
CDR3nt: TGTGCCAGCAGCACTACTAGCGGGAGGGCCCCCTACAATGAGCAGTTCTTC
CDR3aa: CASSTTSGRAPYNEQFF

j_gene: TRBJ2-2
len: 14
v_gene: TRBV4-3
abundance: -
d_gene: TRBD2
CDR3nt: TGCGCCAGCAGCCAAGTGGGGGGGATCGGGGAGCTGTTTTTT
CDR3aa: CASSQVGGIGELFF

j_gene: TRBJ1-6
len: 15
v_gene: TRBV25-1
abundance: -
d_gene: -
CDR3nt: TGTGCCAGCAGTGAATCACAGGGAAGGAGTTCACCCCTCCACTTT
CDR3aa: CASSESQGRSSPLHF

j_gene: TRBJ2-1
len: 15
v_gene: TRBV9
abundance: -
d_gene: -
CDR3nt: TGTGCCAGCAGCACCTCTACAGGGATTCACAATGAGCAGTTCTTC
CDR3aa: CASSTSTGIHNEQFF

j_gene: TRBJ1-4
len: 14
v_gene: TRBV9
abundance: -
d_gene: -
CDR3nt: TGTGCCAGCAGCGTATCAACGGTTAATGAAAAACTGTTTTTT
CDR3aa: CASSVSTVNEKLFF

j_gene: TRBJ2-3
len: 20
v_gene: TRBV24-1
abundance: -
d_gene: TRBD2
CDR3nt: TGTGCCACCAGTGAGAGACGGCGGACTAGCGGGAGGGCCGGGGCAGATACGCAGTATTTT
CDR3aa: CATSERRRTSGRAGADTQYF

j_gene: TRBJ1-5
len: 15
v_gene: TRBV23-1
abundance: -
d_gene: TRBD1
CDR3nt: TGCGCCAGCAGCCGACCGGGACAGCATTATCAGCCCCAGCATTTT
CDR3aa: CASSRPGQHYQPQHF

j_gene: TRBJ2-2
len: 14
v_gene: TRBV4-3
abundance: -
d_gene: -
CDR3nt: TGCGCCAGCAACGAGGGGGATCTGGGCGGGGAGCTGTTTTTT
CDR3aa: CASNEGDLGGELFF

j_gene: TRBJ2-4
len: 14
v_gene: TRBV27
abundance: -
d_gene: -
CDR3nt: TGTGCCAGCATGGGTTTGGGGCAGCTAGACATTCAGTACTTC
CDR3aa: CASMGLGQLDIQYF

j_gene: TRBJ2-1
len: 18
v_gene: TRBV5-1
abundance: once
d_gene: -
CDR3nt: TGCGCCAGCAGCTTGGCCAGGTCAGGGAGGAGCTCCTACAATGAGCAGTTCTTC
CDR3aa: CASSLARSGRSSYNEQFF

j_gene: TRBJ1-1
len: 14
v_gene: TRBV27
abundance: -
d_gene: -
CDR3nt: TGTGCCAGCAGTGGCGGGACGGCGAACACTGAAGCTTTCTTT
CDR3aa: CASSGGTANTEAFF

j_gene: TRBJ2-2
len: 15
v_gene: TRBV19
abundance: -
d_gene: TRBD1
CDR3nt: TGTGCCAGTAGTCCAGGGACAGGGAATATCGGGGAGCTGTTTTTT
CDR3aa: CASSPGTGNIGELFF

j_gene: TRBJ2-3
len: 15
v_gene: TRBV6-4
abundance: -
d_gene: -
CDR3nt: TGTGCCAGCAGTGTGGCAGGGGTTGGCACAGATACGCAGTATTTT
CDR3aa: CASSVAGVGTDTQYF

j_gene: TRBJ2-5
len: 16
v_gene: TRBV9
abundance: -
d_gene: TRBD1
CDR3nt: TGTGCCAGCAGCGTAGTAGGGACAGGGTTGACAGAGACCCAGTACTTC
CDR3aa: CASSVVGTGLTETQYF

j_gene: TRBJ2-3
len: 14
v_gene: TRBV25-1
abundance: -
d_gene: TRBD1
CDR3nt: TGTGCCAGCAGTGCTAACAGGGGTGCAGATACGCAGTATTTT
CDR3aa: CASSANRGADTQYF

j_gene: TRBJ1-5
len: 14
v_gene: TRBV4-1
abundance: -
d_gene: -
CDR3nt: TGCGCCAGCAGCCCGGGGTCAGGTGGAACGCCCCAGCATTTT
CDR3aa: CASSPGSGGTPQHF

j_gene: TRBJ2-3
len: 14
v_gene: TRBV24-1
abundance: -
d_gene: -
CDR3nt: TGTGCCACCAGTGGAGAGGGCGGCACAGATACGCAGTATTTT
CDR3aa: CATSGEGGTDTQYF

j_gene: TRBJ1-2
len: 15
v_gene: TRBV13
abundance: -
d_gene: TRBD1
CDR3nt: TGTGCCAGCAGCTATCGGACAGGGGGAAGCGATGGCTACACCTTC
CDR3aa: CASSYRTGGSDGYTF

j_gene: TRBJ1-2
len: 15
v_gene: TRBV28
abundance: -
d_gene: TRBD1
CDR3nt: TGTGCCAGCAGTTTCCTGGACAGGGATGACTATGGCTACACCTTC
CDR3aa: CASSFLDRDDYGYTF

j_gene: TRBJ2-7
len: 15
v_gene: TRBV18
abundance: -
d_gene: -
CDR3nt: TGTGCCAGCTCACCTTCCCGGGTCCTGTCTTACGAGCAGTACTTC
CDR3aa: CASSPSRVLSYEQYF

j_gene: TRBJ2-5
len: 12
v_gene: TRBV28
abundance: -
d_gene: -
CDR3nt: TGTGCCAGCAGTGCCTACAGGGAGACCCAGTACTTC
CDR3aa: CASSAYRETQYF

j_gene: TRBJ2-5
len: 15
v_gene: TRBV28
abundance: -
d_gene: TRBD1
CDR3nt: TGTGCCAGCAGTTTACCCACAGGGGATGGGGAGACCCAGTACTTC
CDR3aa: CASSLPTGDGETQYF

j_gene: TRBJ1-5
len: 12
v_gene: TRBV2
abundance: once
d_gene: -
CDR3nt: TGTGCCAGCAGCAGGGGAAGTCAGCCCCAGCATTTT
CDR3aa: CASSRGSQPQHF

j_gene: TRBJ1-1
len: 15
v_gene: TRBV7-2
abundance: -
d_gene: TRBD1
CDR3nt: TGTGCCAGCAGCGGCTGGACAGGGATGAACACTGAAGCTTTCTTT
CDR3aa: CASSGWTGMNTEAFF

j_gene: TRBJ2-7
len: 16
v_gene: TRBV11-2
abundance: -
d_gene: -
CDR3nt: TGTGCCAGCAGCCCCCCCGGTGTGAGCGGGCGCTACGAGCAGTACTTC
CDR3aa: CASSPPGVSGRYEQYF

j_gene: TRBJ1-3
len: 15
v_gene: TRBV9
abundance: -
d_gene: -
CDR3nt: TGTGCCAGCAGCACCCACAGGGACTCTGGAAACACCATATATTTT
CDR3aa: CASSTHRDSGNTIYF

j_gene: TRBJ1-1
len: 15
v_gene: TRBV6-5
abundance: -
d_gene: TRBD1
CDR3nt: TGTGCCAGCAAAACTGGACAGGCGCGGGGCACTGAAGCTTTCTTT
CDR3aa: CASKTGQARGTEAFF

j_gene: TRBJ2-5
len: 16
v_gene: TRBV24-1
abundance: once
d_gene: TRBD1
CDR3nt: TGTGCCACCAGTGATTCTCCGGGACAGGGGGCCGAGACCCAGTACTTC
CDR3aa: CATSDSPGQGAETQYF

j_gene: TRBJ1-6
len: 14
v_gene: TRBV18
abundance: -
d_gene: -
CDR3nt: TGTGCCAGCTCACCCGCCCAGGGGAATTCACCCCTCCACTTT
CDR3aa: CASSPAQGNSPLHF

j_gene: TRBJ2-7
len: 12
v_gene: TRBV6-5
abundance: -
d_gene: -
CDR3nt: TGTGCCAGCAGGGGGGAGGAGGGCGAGCAGTACTTC
CDR3aa: CASRGEEGEQYF

j_gene: TRBJ2-1
len: 15
v_gene: TRBV11-2
abundance: -
d_gene: TRBD2
CDR3nt: TGTGCCAGCAGCTTTACAGGGCGGGGGGTGAATGAGCAGTTCTTC
CDR3aa: CASSFTGRGVNEQFF

j_gene: TRBJ1-1
len: 11
v_gene: TRBV6-5
abundance: -
d_gene: -
CDR3nt: TGTGCCAGTTCGATCGGCAGGGAAGCTTTCTTT
CDR3aa: CASSIGREAFF

j_gene: TRBJ2-1
len: 17
v_gene: TRBV3-1/TRBV3-2
abundance: few
d_gene: TRBD2
CDR3nt: TGTGCCACCCCCCGACCAGCGGGCGGGAGTATATACAATGAGCAGTTCTTC
CDR3aa: CATPRPAGGSIYNEQFF

j_gene: TRBJ1-1
len: 14
v_gene: TRBV27
abundance: -
d_gene: -
CDR3nt: TGTGCCAGCAGTGCCTCTCCCGGGGAAACTGAAGCTTTCTTT
CDR3aa: CASSASPGETEAFF

j_gene: TRBJ2-4
len: 17
v_gene: TRBV3-1/TRBV3-2
abundance: -
d_gene: TRBD1
CDR3nt: TGTGCCAGCAGCCAATCGGACAGGGGGGGGATCAAAAACATTCAGTACTTC
CDR3aa: CASSQSDRGGIKNIQYF

j_gene: TRBJ2-5
len: 13
v_gene: TRBV29-1
abundance: -
d_gene: -
CDR3nt: TGCAGCGTTGATGGCGCCGGCGGGGAGACCCAGTACTTC
CDR3aa: CSVDGAGGETQYF

j_gene: TRBJ2-2
len: 15
v_gene: TRBV7-7
abundance: -
d_gene: TRBD1
CDR3nt: TGTGCTAGCAGTCCCGGGACAGGGAACACCGGGGAGCTGTTTTTT
CDR3aa: CASSPGTGNTGELFF